This T cell receptor (beta chain) was profiled in a study of T cells after yellow fever vaccination. A word on this clonotype: The antigen is not known.

The 5'RACE template-switching step produced TCR cDNA and added a universal primer site and UMIs. Each CDR3 protein gets one entry after TCRdb re-called the 5' RACE reads with MiXCR. The data contain over 300,000 distinct CDR3 sequences, about 4% of them singletons. This CDR3 comprises 15 residues. Trimming shortened V by 6 bases and J by 2 bases, and 16 bases separated the two germline ends. Study-level results: The secondary response showed a weaker magnitude and a faster peak, day 5 versus 15. Abundant contaminating clonotypes from the bulk population could appear in FACS-sorted repertoires.

This chain connects TRBV12-3 or TRBV12-4 to TRBJ2-5, with a possible D match to TRBD2 (5 bases). The specimen was PBMCs, collected 5 days after the yellow fever booster vaccination. This receptor was identified in a young man who received the YFV17D yellow fever vaccine. CDR3 nucleotides: TGTGCCAGCAGCCCGGGGTCCATGGGACAAGAGACCCAGTACTTC. Amino acid sequence: CASSPGSMGQETQYF.